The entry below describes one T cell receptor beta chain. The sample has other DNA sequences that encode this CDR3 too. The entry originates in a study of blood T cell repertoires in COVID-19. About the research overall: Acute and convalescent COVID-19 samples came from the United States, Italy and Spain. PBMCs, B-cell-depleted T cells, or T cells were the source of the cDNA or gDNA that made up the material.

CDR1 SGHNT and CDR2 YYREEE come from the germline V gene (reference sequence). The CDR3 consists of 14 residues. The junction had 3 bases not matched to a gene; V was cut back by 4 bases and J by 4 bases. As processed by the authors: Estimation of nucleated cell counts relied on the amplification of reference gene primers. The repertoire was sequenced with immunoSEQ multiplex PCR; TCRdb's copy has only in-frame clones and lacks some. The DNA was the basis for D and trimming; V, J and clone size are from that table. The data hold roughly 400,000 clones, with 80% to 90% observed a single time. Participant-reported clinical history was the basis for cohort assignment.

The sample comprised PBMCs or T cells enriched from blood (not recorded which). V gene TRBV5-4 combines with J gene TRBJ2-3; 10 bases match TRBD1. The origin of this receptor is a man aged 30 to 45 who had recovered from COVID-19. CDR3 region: CASSRQGASDTQYF. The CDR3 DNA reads TGTGCCAGCAGCCGACAGGGGGCTTCAGATACGCAGTATTTT.